These 29 T cell receptor beta chains were sequenced from one sample in a study of T cell changes during pregnancy in multiple sclerosis. TCRdb's copy holds only in-frame clones and misses some; the assay was immunoSEQ multiplex PCR. The profile shows 110,000 or so clones, over 85% of them singletons. The material was peripheral blood, obtained before pregnancy. The receptors stem from a female donor with multiple sclerosis, enrolled in a pregnancy study.

The CDR3 region has the DNA TGTGCCAGCAGCTTAGGACAGGGTCCAGATACGCAGTATTTT. This translates into CASSLGQGPDTQYF. The rearrangement uses TRBV11-2 and TRBJ2-3; 7 nucleotides match TRBD1. This CDR3 spans 14 amino acids. V lost 1 base to trimming and J lost 4 bases; unmatched junction nucleotides: 2. Germline V CDR1 and CDR2: SGHAT, FQNNGV.

This clone is a singleton in its sample. The V call is TRBV7-8, the J call TRBJ2-3; D is unresolved. The CDR3 spans 14 residues. Germline CDR1 and CDR2: SGHVS and FQNEAQ. V was cut by 4 bases and J by 0 bases, with 8 bases left in between. The CDR3, as DNA: TGTGCCAGCAGCTCCCTATTTAGCACAGATACGCAGTATTTT. Amino acids: CASSSLFSTDTQYF.

V gene TRBV30 combines with J gene TRBJ1-3; 7 bases line up with TRBD1. Germline-derived CDR1 and CDR2 are GTSNPN and SVGIG (reference sequence). This CDR3 is 16 amino acids long. Trimming removed 3 bases from V and 0 bases from J; junction bases left unmatched: 8. Here the CDR3 reads CAWSRGQAHSGNTIYF. Written as DNA, the CDR3 is TGTGCCTGGAGCCGTGGACAGGCCCACTCTGGAAACACCATATATTTT. Together with reference TRBV30 and TRBJ1-3, the CDR3 gives the full variable domain: SQTIHQWPATLVQPVGSPLSLECTVEGTSNPNLYWYRQAAGRGLQLLFYSVGIGQISSEVPQNLSASRPQDRQFILSSKKLLLSDSGFYLCAWSRGQAHSGNTIYFGEGSWLTVV.

The chain employs TRBV2 and TRBJ1-6; 7 nucleotides match TRBD1. V shed 6 bases, J shed 10 bases, and the junction held 18 bases outside the gene matches. The length of the CDR3 is 17 residues. CDR1 SNHLY and CDR2 FYNNEI come from the germline V gene. The CDR3 region is CASRGTGVGPLQSPLHF. The DNA of the CDR3 is TGTGCCAGCAGGGGCACAGGGGTAGGTCCTTTGCAGTCACCCCTCCACTTT. The full variable domain, its missing parts supplied by reference TRBV2 and TRBJ1-6, is EPEVTQTPSHQVTQMGQEVILRCVPISNHLYFYWYRQILGQKVEFLVSFYNNEISEKSEIFDDQFSVERPDGSNFTLKIRSTKLEDSAMYFCASRGTGVGPLQSPLHFGNGTRLTVT.

The gene calls are TRBV28 and TRBJ1-2, with D possibly TRBD1 on 5 matching bases. Germline CDR1 reads MDHEN; CDR2 reads SYDVKM. V was cut by 5 bases and J by 6 bases, with 22 bases left in between. This CDR3 region has 16 residues. CDR3 DNA sequence: TGTGCCAGCAGTGCCCGGACGGCCAGTGGGGCTAATGGCTACACCTTC. This translates into CASSARTASGANGYTF.

The rearrangement links TRBV5-1 to TRBJ1-2; 10 positions match TRBD1. Trimming at V came to 3 bases and at J to 6 bases, leaving 8 bases not matched to a gene. The CDR3 spans 15 residues. Per germline, CDR1 SGHRS and CDR2 YFSETQ. In DNA, the CDR3 is TGCGCCAGCAGCTGGGGCGGGACAGGGGCGGATGGCTACACCTTC. The encoded protein is CASSWGGTGADGYTF.

The chain combines TRBV6-1 with TRBJ1-3, with TRBD1 matching 7 bases. The CDR3 runs 14 residues. Germline CDR1 reads MNHNS; CDR2 reads SASEGT. V lost 7 bases, J lost 4 bases, and 7 bases stayed unmatched. The CDR3 protein is CASTLEGAGNTIYF. CDR3 nucleotide sequence: TGTGCCAGCACTCTGGAGGGGGCCGGAAACACCATATATTTT.

The gene calls are TRBV6-5 and TRBJ1-1, with 9 bases that match TRBD1. The V gene end was trimmed by 2 bases and the J gene end by 4 bases; junction bases not matched to a gene: 2. Germline assignment: CDR1 MNHEY and CDR2 SVGAGI. The CDR3 covers 14 residues. CDR3 sequence reads: CASSYDRGGTEAFF. The CDR3, as DNA: TGTGCCAGCAGTTACGACAGGGGGGGCACTGAAGCTTTCTTT.

V is TRBV6-1 and J is TRBJ1-2, with D maybe TRBD1 (5 bases). Trimming removed 5 bases at V and 13 bases at J, with 20 bases between. This CDR3 is 13 amino acids long. Germline-derived CDR1 and CDR2 are MNHNS and SASEGT. The CDR3 DNA follows: TGTGCCAGCAGTCTTGCTCAGGGTTCCTCCCGCACCTTC. Its translation: CASSLAQGSSRTF.

The rearrangement joins TRBV9 to TRBJ1-4, with D unclear. V gave up 0 bases and J gave up 3 bases, with 9 bases separating them. From germline, CDR1 is SGDLS and CDR2 YYNGEE. This CDR3 is 15 amino acids long. The CDR3 is CASSVGAVANEKLFF. The CDR3 DNA follows: TGTGCCAGCAGCGTAGGCGCTGTGGCTAATGAAAAACTGTTTTTT.

This clone was found once. The rearrangement uses TRBV15 and TRBJ1-2, with a possible D match to TRBD1 (6 bases). The CDR3 covers 15 residues. Trimming left V 1 base short and J 4 bases short, with 13 bases between. Germline CDR1 and CDR2: LNHNV and YYDKDF (reference sequence). CDR3 sequence: CATSRVPTGFYGYTF. CDR3 in DNA: TGTGCCACCAGCAGAGTACCCACAGGGTTCTATGGCTACACCTTC.

This clone was counted between two and nine times. This chain connects TRBV30 to TRBJ1-1, with 11 bases lining up with TRBD1. The CDR3 length is 12 residues. Trimming removed 4 bases from V and 8 bases from J; junction bases left unmatched: 3. Per the germline V gene, CDR1 is GTSNPN and CDR2 is SVGIG (reference sequence). Here the CDR3 reads CAWTRTGGEAFF. The CDR3 nucleotides read TGTGCCTGGACCCGGACAGGGGGCGAAGCTTTCTTT.

J is TRBJ2-2 and V is TRBV5-4; 8 bases are a match to TRBD1. The germline V gene encodes CDR1 SGHNT and CDR2 YYREEE (reference sequence). This CDR3 has 16 residues. Trimming took 3 bases from V and 6 from J; bases not matched to a gene: 10. As DNA, the CDR3 is TGTGCCAGCAGCTCCCGGGACAGGAGGTTTTCCGGGGAGCTGTTTTTT. This codes for CASSSRDRRFSGELFF.

V usage is TRBV27 and J usage is TRBJ2-1; 12 positions agree with TRBD2. The CDR3 has 18 residues. CDR1 and CDR2 (germline): MNHEY, SMNVEV (reference sequence). After removal of 5 bases from V and 5 bases from J, the junction contained 13 bases not matched to a gene. DNA of the CDR3: TGTGCCAGCAGTACCTGGACTAGCGGGGAAGGGTCCCACAATGAGCAGTTCTTC. Translation: CASSTWTSGEGSHNEQFF.

This clone was counted a single time. This rearrangement joins TRBV27 to TRBJ1-1, with D maybe TRBD1 (5 bases). Per germline, CDR1 MNHEY and CDR2 SMNVEV (reference sequence). The CDR3 is 14 amino acids. Between the trimmed V and J ends, which lost 7 bases and 1 base, there was a span of 13 bases. The DNA for the CDR3 is TGTGCCAGCACCTTAAGCGGGGGGAACACTGAAGCTTTCTTT. Translated, it gives CASTLSGGNTEAFF.

The gene calls are TRBV10-3 and TRBJ2-3, with 8 positions matching TRBD2. Germline V gene lookup returns CDR1 ENHRY and CDR2 SYGVKD. V shed 7 bases and J 6 bases; nucleotides not matched to a gene: 12. The CDR3 is made up of 15 amino acids. Written as DNA, the CDR3 is TGTGCCATCACCTTGACTAGCGAGGCTACGGATACGCAGTATTTT. Translated, it gives CAITLTSEATDTQYF.

The chain couples TRBV30 to TRBJ1-2; a weak D match, TRBD1 (5 bases). Per the germline V gene, CDR1 is GTSNPN and CDR2 is SVGIG (reference sequence). This CDR3 comprises 13 residues. Trimming shortened V by 3 bases and J by 7 bases, and 15 bases separated the two germline ends. Here the CDR3 DNA reads TGTGCCTGGAGCTCCAGGGTTTTCTTTGGCTACACCTTC. As protein: CAWSSRVFFGYTF.

The chain joins TRBV23-1 to TRBJ1-5, with D possibly TRBD1 on 5 matching bases. TRBV23-1 is annotated as an ORF whose role is uncertain. Trimming pared 0 bases from V and 9 bases from J, leaving 15 bases between. The length of the CDR3 is 15 residues. The CDR3 DNA is TGCGCCAGCAGTCAATCGCCAGGGAGGAGTACGCCCCAGCATTTT. Its translation is CASSQSPGRSTPQHF.

This clone was detected only once. V is TRBV11-2 and J is TRBJ2-4, with 9 positions matching TRBD1. The germline V gene has CDR1 SGHAT and CDR2 FQNNGV. The length of the CDR3 is 17 residues. The V and J ends lost 4 bases and 2 bases, in that order; junction bases with no gene match: 9. The CDR3 sequence: CASSYPTGGLSKNIQYF. The DNA for the CDR3 is TGTGCCAGCAGCTATCCGACAGGGGGTTTATCCAAAAACATTCAGTACTTC.

The J gene is TRBJ1-4, the V gene TRBV21-1; the DNA was not used to check the table's D call, TRBD1. TRBV21-1 is a pseudogene. This CDR3 is built from 14 residues. The CDR3 sequence: CASSKLPRGEKLFF. CDR3 nucleotide sequence: TGTGCCAGCAGCAAACTTCCCAGGGGCGAAAAACTGTTTTTT.

This clone occurred once. The gene calls are TRBV6-1 and TRBJ1-1; D is unresolved. V was pared by 5 bases and J by 5 bases, with 12 bases between. This CDR3 region has 13 residues. The germline V gene has CDR1 MNHNS and CDR2 SASEGT. The CDR3 region has the DNA TGTGCCAGCAGTCCTCTAACGTTGACTGAAGCTTTCTTT. This translates into CASSPLTLTEAFF.

V and J are TRBV7-2 and TRBJ1-2; 11 nucleotides align to TRBD1. The ends lost 5 bases at V and 4 bases at J; junction bases unmatched: 6. The CDR3 loop spans 15 amino acids. Per germline, CDR1 SGHTA and CDR2 FQGNSA. The CDR3 nucleotides read TGTGCCAGCAGCAGGGGGACAGGGGGGGGCTATGGCTACACCTTC. This sequence encodes CASSRGTGGGYGYTF.

As DNA, the CDR3 is TGTGCCAGCAGTTTATCTTCAGGGCCCGGGGAGCTGTTTTTT. It encodes CASSLSSGPGELFF. The chain couples TRBV27 to TRBJ2-2, with D possibly being TRBD1 (5 bases). V dropped 0 bases and J dropped 6 bases, with 8 bases sitting between them. From germline, CDR1 is MNHEY and CDR2 SMNVEV (reference sequence). CDR3 size: 14 residues.

This rearrangement joins TRBV27 to TRBJ1-4, with no clear D. Germline V gives CDR1 MNHEY, CDR2 SMNVEV (reference sequence). CDR3 length: 13 residues. The V end lost 7 bases, the J end lost 7 bases, and 13 bases lay between the germline ends. The CDR3 spells CASKSGTSEKLFF. In DNA, the CDR3 is TGTGCCAGCAAGTCAGGAACGAGTGAAAAACTGTTTTTT.

The chain couples TRBV27 to TRBJ1-2, with TRBD1 matching 7 bases. This CDR3 comprises 16 residues. Germline trimming cut 5 bases from V and 7 bases from J; bases unmatched to any gene: 16. CDR1 is MNHEY, CDR2 SMNVEV, per germline (reference sequence). This CDR3 is CASSLKWDSPMSGYTF. In DNA form, the CDR3 reads TGTGCCAGCAGTCTAAAGTGGGACAGCCCTATGTCTGGCTACACCTTC.

The chain uses TRBV5-5 and TRBJ2-7; D not certain. From germline, CDR1 is SGHKS and CDR2 YYEKEE (reference sequence). Trimming cost V 0 bases and J 2 bases, with 9 bases left between them. CDR3 length equals 14 residues. As DNA, the CDR3 is TGTGCCAGCAGCTTGGGTTTCGGTCCCTACGAGCAGTACTTC. Protein product: CASSLGFGPYEQYF.

This clone has just one count. This chain uses TRBV19 with TRBJ2-1; 7 bases are shared with TRBD1. V lost 6 bases to trimming and J lost 0 bases; unmatched junction nucleotides: 5. Germline V CDR1 and CDR2: LNHDA, SQIVND (reference sequence). The CDR3 covers 15 residues. CDR3 amino acids: CASSPTGVSYNEQFF. DNA of the CDR3: TGTGCCAGTAGCCCCACAGGGGTCTCCTACAATGAGCAGTTCTTC.

This chain connects TRBV30 to TRBJ1-6, with TRBD1 matching over 7 bases. There are 17 residues in the CDR3. In germline, CDR1 is GTSNPN, CDR2 SVGIG (reference sequence). The V and J ends lost 5 bases and 7 bases, in that order; junction bases with no gene match: 17. CDR3 residues: CAWDNRGFTGANSPLHF. The CDR3 bases are TGTGCCTGGGACAACAGGGGCTTCACGGGGGCAAATTCACCCCTCCACTTT. Full variable domain (remainder filled in from reference TRBV30 and TRBJ1-6): SQTIHQWPATLVQPVGSPLSLECTVEGTSNPNLYWYRQAAGRGLQLLFYSVGIGQISSEVPQNLSASRPQDRQFILSSKKLLLSDSGFYLCAWDNRGFTGANSPLHFGNGTRLTVT.

J is TRBJ2-7 and V is TRBV6-5, with a weak D call TRBD1 (5 bases). The CDR3 runs 14 residues. CDR1 and CDR2 from the germline V gene are MNHEY and SVGAGI. V lost 5 bases and J 3 bases, leaving 14 bases between the germline ends. The chain's CDR3 is CASSISRQHYEQYF. In DNA, the CDR3 is TGTGCCAGCAGTATCAGCCGACAGCACTACGAGCAGTACTTC.